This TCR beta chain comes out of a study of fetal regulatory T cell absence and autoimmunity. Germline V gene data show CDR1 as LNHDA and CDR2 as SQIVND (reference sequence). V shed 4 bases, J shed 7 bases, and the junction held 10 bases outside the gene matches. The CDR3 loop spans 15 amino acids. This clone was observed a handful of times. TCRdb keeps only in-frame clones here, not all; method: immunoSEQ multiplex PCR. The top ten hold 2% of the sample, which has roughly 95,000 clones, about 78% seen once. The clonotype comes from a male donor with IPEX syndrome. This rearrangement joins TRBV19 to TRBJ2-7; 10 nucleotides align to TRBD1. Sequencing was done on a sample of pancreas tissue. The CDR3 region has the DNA TGTGCCAGTAGTAGAGGGACAGGGGCCCCTGAAGAGCAGTACTTC. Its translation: CASSRGTGAPEEQYF.